This TCR beta chain was observed in a study of blood T cell repertoires in COVID-19. The wider study: COVID-19 samples collected from the United States, Italy and Spain covered acute and convalescent phases. The cDNA or gDNA used as material had been derived from T cells, B-cell-depleted T cells, or PBMCs.

This CDR3 is built from 15 residues. The germline V gene has CDR1 SGHKS and CDR2 YYEKEE (reference sequence). The V and J ends lost 2 bases and 7 bases, in that order; junction bases with no gene match: 6. How the authors handled the data: Nucleated cell number was recorded as an estimate derived from reference gene primer amplification. The data were produced by immunoSEQ multiplex PCR, yet TCRdb's version contains in-frame clones alone and is incomplete. V, J and clone size reflect that table, while D and trimming were determined from the DNA. Altogether approximately 81,000 clones are present, more than 75% being singletons, with the ten largest covering 7% to 9%.

V usage is TRBV5-5 and J usage is TRBJ1-4; 9 nucleotides line up with TRBD1. Sequenced material: peripheral blood. The source is a human donor in a cohort sampled during active COVID-19. The CDR3 nucleotides are TGTGCCAGCAGCTTTGGGACAGGGTCGTTTGAAAAACTGTTTTTT. This gives the protein CASSFGTGSFEKLFF.